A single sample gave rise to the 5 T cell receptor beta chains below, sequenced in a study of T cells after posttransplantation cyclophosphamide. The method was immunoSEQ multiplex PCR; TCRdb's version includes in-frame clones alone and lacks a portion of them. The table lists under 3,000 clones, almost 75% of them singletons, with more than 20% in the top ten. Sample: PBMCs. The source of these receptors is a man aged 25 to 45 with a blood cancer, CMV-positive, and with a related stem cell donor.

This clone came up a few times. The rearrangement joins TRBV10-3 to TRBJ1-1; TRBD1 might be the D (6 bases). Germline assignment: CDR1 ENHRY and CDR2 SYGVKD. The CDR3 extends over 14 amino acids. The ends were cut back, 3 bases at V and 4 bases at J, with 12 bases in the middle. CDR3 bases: TGTGCCATCAGTGAATCAGGGGCGGTCACTGAAGCTTTCTTT. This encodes CAISESGAVTEAFF.

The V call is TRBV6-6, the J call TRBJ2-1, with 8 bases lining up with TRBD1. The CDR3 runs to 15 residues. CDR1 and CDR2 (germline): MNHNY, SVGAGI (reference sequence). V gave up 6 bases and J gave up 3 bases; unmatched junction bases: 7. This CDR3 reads CASSPSGGYYNEQFF. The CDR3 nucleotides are TGTGCCAGCAGCCCCTCAGGGGGCTACTACAATGAGCAGTTCTTC.

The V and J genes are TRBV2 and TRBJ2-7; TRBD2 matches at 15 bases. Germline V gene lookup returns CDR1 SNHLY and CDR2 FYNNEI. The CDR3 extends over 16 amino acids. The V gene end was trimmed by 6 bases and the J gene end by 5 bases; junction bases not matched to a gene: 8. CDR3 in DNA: TGTGCCAGCAGGGGAGGACTAGCGGGGGGGGTGAACGAGCAGTACTTC. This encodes CASRGGLAGGVNEQYF.

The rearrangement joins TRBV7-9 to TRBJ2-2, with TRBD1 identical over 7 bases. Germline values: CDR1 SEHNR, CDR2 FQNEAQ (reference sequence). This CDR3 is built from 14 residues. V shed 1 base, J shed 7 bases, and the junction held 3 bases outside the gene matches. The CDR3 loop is CASSLDRGHGELFF. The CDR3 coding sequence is TGTGCCAGCAGCTTAGACAGGGGTCACGGGGAGCTGTTTTTT.

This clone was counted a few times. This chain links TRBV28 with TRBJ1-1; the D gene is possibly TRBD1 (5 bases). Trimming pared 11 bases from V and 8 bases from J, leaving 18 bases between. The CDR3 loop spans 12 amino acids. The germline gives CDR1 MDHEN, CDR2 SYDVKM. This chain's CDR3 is CAGGRGLEEAFF. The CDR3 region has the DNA TGTGCCGGCGGAAGGGGATTGGAGGAAGCTTTCTTT.